Given below is one T cell receptor beta chain in context. The data belong to a study of blood T cell repertoires in COVID-19. Turning to the study itself: Samples came from the United States, Italy and Spain, spanning acute and convalescent COVID-19. The analysed material was cDNA or gDNA that came from T cells, B-cell-depleted T cells, or PBMCs.

In the study's own analysis: Using reference gene primer amplification, nucleated cell counts were estimated. The protocol was immunoSEQ multiplex PCR, while the TCRdb copy is restricted to in-frame clones and leaves out a portion. V, J and clone size reflect that table, while D and trimming were determined from the DNA. The table lists about 300,000 clones, around 90% of them singletons, with 1% to 1.5% in the top ten. J was trimmed by 7 bases and V by 4 bases; bases with no gene match: 6. This CDR3 is 13 amino acids long. Per the germline V gene, CDR1 is SGHRS and CDR2 is YFSETQ. This rearrangement joins TRBV5-1 to TRBJ1-2; 8 bases agree with TRBD1. Sequences were obtained from peripheral blood. The source of this sequence is a man in his 70s with acute or convalescent COVID-19. The CDR3 DNA sequence: TGCGCCAGCAGCCAGACAGGGGACGGTGGCTACACCTTC. This encodes CASSQTGDGGYTF.